A selection of T cell receptor beta chains follows, all from one sample in a study of T cell responses to AZD1222 COVID-19 vaccine. The data were produced by immunoSEQ multiplex PCR, yet TCRdb's version contains in-frame clones alone and is incomplete. The sample lists about 130,000 clones, 75% to 95% occurring once. The starting material was peripheral blood, obtained 28 days after the second AZD1222 dose. These receptors all come from an adult who received the AZD1222 COVID-19 vaccine. Each CDR3 is given without its conserved first and last residue. A D gene is named only where the DNA matches it firmly.

>TRBJ2-3|-|TRBV6-5
ASSSIGPTDTQY
>TRBJ1-2|-|TRBV19
ASSLGGQYYGYT
>TRBJ1-5|-|TRBV7-9
ASSLTGTDQPQH
>TRBJ1-5|TRBD1|TRBV18
ASSPRTGDQPQH
>TRBJ1-5|-|TRBV4-1
ASSQFITGQPQH
>TRBJ2-2|-|TRBV6-4
ASSEGLGSGELF
>TRBJ1-2|TRBD1|TRBV6-5
ASRPTGRANYGYT
>TRBJ1-1|-|TRBV12-5
ASGFGPNTEAF
>TRBJ2-5|-|TRBV5-5
ASSLSSGFQETQY
>TRBJ2-6|-|TRBV24-1
ATRPGRNSGANVLT
>TRBJ1-1|TRBD1|TRBV7-3
ASSPGQGNTEAF
>TRBJ1-2|-|TRBV5-1
ASSRVGNVYGYT
>TRBJ2-2|-|TRBV24-1
ATAGGRKGELF
>TRBJ1-4|-|TRBV7-6
ASSLGPNEKLF
>TRBJ1-1|-|TRBV18
ASSPFLTGRNTEAF
>TRBJ2-2|TRBD2|TRBV4-3
ASSPTSGAIPTGELF